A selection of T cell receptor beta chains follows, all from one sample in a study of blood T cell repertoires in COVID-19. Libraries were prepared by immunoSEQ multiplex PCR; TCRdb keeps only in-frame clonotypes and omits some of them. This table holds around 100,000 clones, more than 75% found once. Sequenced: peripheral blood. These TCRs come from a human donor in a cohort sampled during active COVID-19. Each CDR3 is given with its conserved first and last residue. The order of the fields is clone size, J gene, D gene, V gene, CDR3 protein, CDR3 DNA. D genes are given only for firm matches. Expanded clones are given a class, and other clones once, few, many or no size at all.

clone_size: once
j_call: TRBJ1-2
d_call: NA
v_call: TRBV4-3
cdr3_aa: CASSQEWAGLNYGYTF
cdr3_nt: TGCGCCAGCAGCCAAGAATGGGCAGGACTGAACTATGGCTACACCTTC

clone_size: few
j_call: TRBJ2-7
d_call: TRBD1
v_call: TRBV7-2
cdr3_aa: CASSTRQGLGYEQYF
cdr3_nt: TGTGCCAGCAGCACCCGACAGGGGTTAGGCTACGAGCAGTACTTC

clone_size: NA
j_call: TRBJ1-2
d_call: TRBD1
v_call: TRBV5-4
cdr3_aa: CASSLDFAWSTGQGTGYTF
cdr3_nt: TGTGCCAGCAGCTTGGATTTTGCCTGGTCCACGGGACAGGGCACCGGCTACACCTTC

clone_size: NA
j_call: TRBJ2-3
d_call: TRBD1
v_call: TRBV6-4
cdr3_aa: CASLGGTGGNRGTDTQYF
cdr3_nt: TGTGCCAGCCTCGGGGGGACAGGGGGTAATCGAGGCACAGATACGCAGTATTTT

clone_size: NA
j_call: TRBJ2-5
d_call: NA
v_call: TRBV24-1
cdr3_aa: CATSAGLYQETQYF
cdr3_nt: TGTGCCACCAGTGCAGGACTATATCAAGAGACCCAGTACTTC

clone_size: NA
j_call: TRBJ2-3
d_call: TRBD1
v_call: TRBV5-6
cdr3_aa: CASSSPPGQGLDTQYF
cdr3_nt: TGTGCCAGCAGCTCGCCACCGGGACAGGGGCTCGATACGCAGTATTTT

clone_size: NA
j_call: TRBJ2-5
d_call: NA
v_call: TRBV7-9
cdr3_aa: CASSFNGGPVETQYF
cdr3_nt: TGTGCCAGCAGCTTCAACGGGGGGCCCGTGGAGACCCAGTACTTC

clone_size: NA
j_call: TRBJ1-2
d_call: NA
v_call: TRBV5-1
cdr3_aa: CASSLGPLEGGYTF
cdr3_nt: TGCGCCAGCAGCTTGGGGCCCCTAGAGGGTGGCTACACCTTC

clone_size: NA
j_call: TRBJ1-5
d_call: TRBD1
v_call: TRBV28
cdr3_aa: CASTYTGDSNQPQHF
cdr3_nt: TGTGCCAGCACTTACACAGGGGATAGCAATCAGCCCCAGCATTTT

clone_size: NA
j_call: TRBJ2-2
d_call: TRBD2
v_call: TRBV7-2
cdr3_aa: CASSLTSGIKTGELFF
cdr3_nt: TGTGCCAGCAGTTTGACTAGCGGGATTAAAACCGGGGAGCTGTTTTTT

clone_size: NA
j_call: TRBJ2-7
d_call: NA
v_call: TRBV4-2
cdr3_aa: CASSLRRADWNEQYF
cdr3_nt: TGTGCCAGCAGCCTGAGGAGGGCGGATTGGAACGAGCAGTACTTC

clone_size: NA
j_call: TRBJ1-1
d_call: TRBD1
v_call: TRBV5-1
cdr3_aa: CASSWTGGNTEAFF
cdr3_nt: TGCGCCAGCAGCTGGACAGGCGGGAACACTGAAGCTTTCTTT

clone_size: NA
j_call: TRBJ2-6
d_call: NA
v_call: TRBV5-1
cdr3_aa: CASSEGTPGANVLTF
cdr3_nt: TGCGCCAGCAGTGAGGGTACTCCTGGGGCCAACGTCCTGACTTTC

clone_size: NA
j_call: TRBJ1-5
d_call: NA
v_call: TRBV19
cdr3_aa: CASSISTVNNQPQHF
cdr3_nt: TGTGCCAGTAGTATTTCGACAGTGAACAATCAGCCCCAGCATTTT

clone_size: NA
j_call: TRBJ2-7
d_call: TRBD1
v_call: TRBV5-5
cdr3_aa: CASSPKPGQYTWEQYF
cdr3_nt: TGTGCCAGCAGCCCCAAACCGGGACAGTATACGTGGGAGCAGTACTTC

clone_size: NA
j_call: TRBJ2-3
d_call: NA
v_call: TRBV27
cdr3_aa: CASRDPRETVTDTQYF
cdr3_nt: TGTGCCAGCAGGGACCCCCGGGAGACTGTTACAGATACGCAGTATTTT

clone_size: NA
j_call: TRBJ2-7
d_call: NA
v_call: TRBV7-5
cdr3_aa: CVRSPGGTGGYEQYF
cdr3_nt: TGTGTCAGAAGCCCAGGGGGGACAGGGGGCTACGAGCAGTACTTC